This T cell receptor beta chain emerged from a study of blood T cell repertoires in COVID-19. This CDR3 has 14 residues. Looked up from germline, CDR1 is SNHLY and CDR2 is FYNNEI. Trimming at V came to 4 bases and at J to 2 bases, leaving 1 base not matched to a gene. Original processing methods: For nucleated cells, counts were estimated from reference gene primer amplification. Produced via immunoSEQ multiplex PCR; TCRdb's table is partial and in-frame only. V, J and clone size derive from that table, while D and trimming were established from the DNA sequence. The profile covers some 190,000 clones, with around 80% appearing a single time and around 6.9% taken by the ten largest. This clone occurred once.

The sequence was obtained from a man aged 55 to 70 with acute or convalescent COVID-19. The chain recombines TRBV2 with TRBJ1-4; 7 nucleotides line up with TRBD1. The sequenced sample consisted of peripheral blood. As DNA, the CDR3 is TGTGCCAGCAGTGCACAGGGGACTAATGAAAAACTGTTTTTT. This encodes CASSAQGTNEKLFF.